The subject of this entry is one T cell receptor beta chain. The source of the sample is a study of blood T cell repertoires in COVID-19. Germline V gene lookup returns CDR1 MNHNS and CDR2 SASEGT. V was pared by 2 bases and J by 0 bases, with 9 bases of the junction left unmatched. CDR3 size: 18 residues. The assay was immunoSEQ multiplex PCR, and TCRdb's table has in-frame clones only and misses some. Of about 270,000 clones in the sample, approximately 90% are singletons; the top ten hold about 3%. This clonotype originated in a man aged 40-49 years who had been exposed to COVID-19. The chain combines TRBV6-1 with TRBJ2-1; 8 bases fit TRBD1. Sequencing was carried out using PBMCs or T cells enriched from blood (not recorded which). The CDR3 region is CASSEYPDQGASYNEQFF. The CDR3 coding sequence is TGTGCCAGCAGTGAATACCCTGACCAGGGGGCCTCCTACAATGAGCAGTTCTTC.